Each of the 20 T cell receptor beta chains below was sequenced from the same sample in a study of T-cell reconstitution after alpha-beta-depleted transplantation in children. The TCRbeta library was prepared with unique molecular identifiers. TCRdb reprocessed the PCR reads with MiXCR, giving one entry per CDR3 protein. The sample contains around 420,000 distinct CDR3 sequences, about 16% of which appear only once. The source was PBMCs, mostly from graft donor cells, collected 360 days after TCRalphabeta/CD19-depleted stem cell transplant. The receptors shown here come from a boy less than two years old who had a stem cell transplant for Wiskott-Aldrich syndrome, so the T cells may come from the graft donor.

The chain has TRBV11-2 and TRBJ2-1; D not certain. Germline-derived CDR1 and CDR2 are SGHAT and FQNNGV. The CDR3 covers 13 residues. Trimming removed 2 bases at V and 10 bases at J, with 12 bases between. The CDR3 is CASSLRWDSEQFF. In DNA, the CDR3 is TGTGCCAGCAGCTTAAGGTGGGATTCAGAGCAGTTCTTC. Variable domain in full (rest from reference TRBV11-2 and TRBJ2-1): EAGVAQSPRYKIIEKRQSVAFWCNPISGHATLYWYQQILGQGPKLLIQFQNNGVVDDSQLPKDRFSAERLKGVDSTLKIQPAKLEDSAVYLCASSLRWDSEQFFGPGTRLTVL.

CDR3 sequence (DNA): TGTGCCAGCCAGGGACAGCTGAACACTGAAGCTTTCTTT. Protein: CASQGQLNTEAFF. The chain has TRBV2 and TRBJ1-1, with 7 nucleotides matching TRBD1. CDR1 and CDR2 (germline): SNHLY, FYNNEI. Unmatched junction bases numbered 3, after V lost 8 bases and J lost 0 bases. The CDR3 has 13 amino acids.

This clonotype was recorded many times. The gene calls are TRBV24-1 and TRBJ1-3, with unresolved D. V was clipped by 3 bases and J by 7 bases, with 3 bases between them. This CDR3 is 11 amino acids long. Germline assignment: CDR1 KGHDR and CDR2 SFDVKD. CDR3: CATSDGNTIYF. CDR3 nucleotides: TGTGCCACCAGTGATGGGAACACCATATATTTT.

This chain uses TRBV6-1 with TRBJ1-4; D remains ambiguous. The germline V gene has CDR1 MNHNS and CDR2 SASEGT. Trimming took 10 bases from V and 10 from J, leaving 22 bases between them. The CDR3 extends over 14 amino acids. The CDR3 DNA follows: TGTGCCACTAGGCGCACAGCCCTTCGGCGAAAACTGTTTTTT. Residues: CATRRTALRRKLFF.

The chain joins TRBV4-1 to TRBJ2-5, with D possibly being TRBD1 or TRBD2 (6 bases each). Germline CDR1 reads MGHRA; CDR2 reads YSYEKL. V lost 3 bases, J lost 5 bases, and 10 bases lay in between. CDR3 length: 13 amino acids. The CDR3 spells CASSQWRGETQYF. The CDR3 nucleotides read TGCGCCAGCAGCCAGTGGAGGGGGGAGACCCAGTACTTC.

This clonotype was observed a handful of times. This chain links TRBV7-2 with TRBJ2-1; D is tentatively TRBD1 or TRBD2 (6 bases each). The CDR3 loop spans 14 amino acids. Germline V CDR1 and CDR2: SGHTA, FQGNSA. Between the trimmed V and J ends, which lost 6 bases and 10 bases, there was a span of 19 bases. The CDR3 DNA sequence: TGTGCCAGCAGTTACATAGGAGGGGGTGGGGAGCAGTTCTTC. Its translation: CASSYIGGGGEQFF.

For the CDR3, the DNA is TGTGCCAGCACTCGATTGGGAAATCAGGCTTTCTTT. It encodes CASTRLGNQAFF. V usage is TRBV6-2 or TRBV6-3 and J usage is TRBJ1-1; the D is unclear. Germline CDR1 reads MNHEY; CDR2 reads SVGEGT. This CDR3 region has 12 residues. V was cut by 7 bases and J by 11 bases, with 17 bases left in between.

The rearrangement uses TRBV6-1 and TRBJ2-6; D ambiguous. The CDR3 runs to 16 residues. The ends were cut back, 5 bases at V and 0 bases at J, with 11 bases in the middle. CDR1 is MNHNS, CDR2 SASEGT, per germline. In nucleotides, the CDR3 is TGTGCCAGCAGTAATGGTTTACTCTCTGGGGCCAACGTCCTGACTTTC. Amino acid sequence: CASSNGLLSGANVLTF.

This clonotype was detected only a few times. The chain combines TRBV7-9 with TRBJ2-5; no reliable D call. V was pared by 5 bases and J by 0 bases, with 10 bases between. Germline loops: CDR1 SEHNR, CDR2 FQNEAQ (reference sequence). This CDR3 contains 14 residues. The CDR3 DNA sequence: TGTGCCAGCAGCCAACGACATTACCAAGAGACCCAGTACTTC. Protein: CASSQRHYQETQYF. Full variable domain (remainder filled in from reference TRBV7-9 and TRBJ2-5): DTGVSQNPRHKITKRGQNVTFRCDPISEHNRLYWYRQTLGQGPEFLTYFQNEAQLEKSRLLSDRFSAERPKGSFSTLEIQRTEQGDSAMYLCASSQRHYQETQYFGPGTRLLVL.

This clonotype has more than one count but fewer than ten. The rearrangement joins TRBV10-3 to TRBJ2-2; tentative D call: TRBD2 (5 bases). V was clipped by 1 base and J by 5 bases, with 11 bases between them. The germline V gene encodes CDR1 ENHRY and CDR2 SYGVKD. The CDR3 sequence is 15 residues long. The CDR3 DNA follows: TGTGCCATCAGTGAGTTTTTAGCGTCGACCGGGGAGCTGTTTTTT. Protein product: CAISEFLASTGELFF.

This clonotype was picked up a small number of times. The V gene is TRBV6-1, the J gene TRBJ2-7; either TRBD1 or TRBD2 may fit D (6 bases each). Trimming removed 6 bases at V and 1 base at J, with 16 bases between. This CDR3 is 15 amino acids long. The germline V gene encodes CDR1 MNHNS and CDR2 SASEGT. The CDR3, as DNA: TGTGCCAGCAGAGACGGGGGACACTCTTCCTACGAGCAGTACTTC. It translates to CASRDGGHSSYEQYF.

The chain couples TRBV20-1 to TRBJ2-4; no clear D gene. Per germline, CDR1 DFQATT and CDR2 SNEGSKA (reference sequence). The CDR3 is 12 amino acids. V shed 3 bases and J shed 8 bases, with 11 bases lying between them. As DNA, the CDR3 is TGCAGTGCTAGTTCTGGAAGGGACATTCAGTACTTC. This gives the protein CSASSGRDIQYF.

There are a few counts of this clonotype. The J gene is TRBJ2-7, the V gene TRBV7-8; D is possibly TRBD1 (6 bases). Trimming shortened V by 5 bases and J by 2 bases, and 13 bases separated the two germline ends. CDR3 size: 14 residues. Germline V gene data show CDR1 as SGHVS and CDR2 as FQNEAQ. The CDR3 protein is CASSRGGSTYEQYF. In DNA form, the CDR3 reads TGTGCCAGCAGCCGTGGGGGCTCGACCTACGAGCAGTACTTC. Based on the CDR3 plus reference TRBV7-8 and TRBJ2-7, the full variable domain is GAGVSQSPRYKVAKRGQDVALRCDPISGHVSLFWYQQALGQGPEFLTYFQNEAQLDKSGLPSDRFFAERPEGSVSTLKIQRTQQEDSAVYLCASSRGGSTYEQYFGPGTRLTVT.

The chain carries TRBV4-1 and TRBJ2-7, with D maybe TRBD2 (6 bases). The length of the CDR3 is 16 residues. The V end lost 2 bases, the J end lost 5 bases, and 19 bases lay between the germline ends. The V gene's germline CDR1 is MGHRA and CDR2 YSYEKL. The DNA for the CDR3 is TGCGCCAGCAGCCAATCGATGGGGCTAGCGAAGGACGAGCAGTACTTC. Protein product: CASSQSMGLAKDEQYF.

The chain employs TRBV5-1 and TRBJ2-1; 10 nucleotides align to TRBD2. The CDR3 is made up of 14 amino acids. V lost 2 bases and J lost 8; bases outside the gene matches: 4. Germline values: CDR1 SGHRS, CDR2 YFSETQ. The CDR3 region is CASSLAGGRDEQFF. In nucleotides, the CDR3 is TGCGCCAGCAGCTTAGCGGGAGGGCGTGATGAGCAGTTCTTC. The full variable domain, with the rest looked up from reference TRBV5-1 and TRBJ2-1, is KAGVTQTPRYLIKTRGQQVTLSCSPISGHRSVSWYQQTPGQGLQFLFEYFSETQRNKGNFPGRFSGRQFSNSRSEMNVSTLELGDSALYLCASSLAGGRDEQFFGPGTRLTVL.

Comment on this clonotype: One end of the junction does not line up with germline, which may come from a read error. The gene calls are TRBV7-8 and TRBJ2-2; D tentatively reads TRBD1 or TRBD2 (6 bases each). Germline V gives CDR1 SGHVS, CDR2 FQNEAQ. This CDR3 region has 16 residues. The CDR3, as DNA: TGTGCCAGCGGCTTAGGGGGGCGGGGATACACCGGGGAGCTGTTTTTT. Encoded protein: CASGLGGRGYTGELFF.

At least ten counts were recorded for this clonotype. This chain's CDR3 is CASSPVFGRVFYEQYF. CDR3 nucleotides: TGTGCCAGCAGTCCCGTGTTCGGGAGAGTCTTCTACGAGCAGTACTTC. The J gene is TRBJ2-7, the V gene TRBV12-3 or TRBV12-4; perhaps TRBD2 as D (6 bases). Trimming took off 5 bases at V and 3 bases at J, with 20 bases between the two ends. CDR3 length: 16 residues.

This clonotype occurred a few times. V is TRBV28 and J is TRBJ2-7, with D unclear. The germline V and J ends were trimmed by 2 bases and 3 bases, with 14 bases remaining between them. CDR1 is MDHEN and CDR2 is SYDVKM in the germline V gene. The CDR3 loop spans 15 amino acids. This CDR3 reads CASSLQVRSNYEQYF. Here the CDR3 DNA reads TGTGCCAGCAGTTTACAAGTCAGATCAAACTACGAGCAGTACTTC.

The rearrangement joins TRBV5-1 to TRBJ2-1; D is unclear. CDR1 and CDR2 (germline): SGHRS, YFSETQ. V lost 1 base to trimming and J lost 6 bases, with 5 bases between them. This CDR3 region has 12 residues. CDR3 region: CASSLYGNEQFF. CDR3 nucleotide sequence: TGCGCCAGCAGCTTGTACGGCAATGAGCAGTTCTTC.

This clonotype was detected only once. The chain combines TRBV6-5 with TRBJ2-5, with D perhaps TRBD2 (6 bases). Germline CDR1 is MNHEY and CDR2 is SVGAGI. This CDR3 has 14 residues. Trimming took off 6 bases at V and 4 bases at J, with 15 bases between the two ends. The CDR3 sequence: CASSDTGTRETQYF. CDR3 DNA sequence: TGTGCCAGCAGCGACACCGGGACTCGAGAGACCCAGTACTTC.